This T cell receptor (beta chain) was recovered during a study of T cell responses to AZD1222 COVID-19 vaccine. Second doses at about 4 or about 12 weeks were pooled. Study results and caveats: Of spike-specific TCRs, nearly half reportedly target regions left unmutated in variants. Sampling captured repertoires only after the peak T cell response.

Turning to this clone: Its antigen remains unidentified.

Using immunoSEQ multiplex PCR, the repertoire was profiled, and TCRdb retains in-frame clones only, with some absent. The data show about 160,000 clones, 75% to 95% seen once. Germline V gene data show CDR1 as SGDLS and CDR2 as YYNGEE. The CDR3 contains 17 residues. V was shortened by 2 bases and J by 6 bases, with 23 bases between the two germline ends. The chain joins TRBV9 to TRBJ1-2; D is perhaps TRBD1 (6 bases). The sequencing used peripheral blood, collected 28 days after the second AZD1222 dose. This TCR came from an adult who received the AZD1222 COVID-19 vaccine. The CDR3 region is CASSVDPGSGGTDGYTF. DNA of the CDR3: TGTGCCAGCAGCGTCGACCCCGGGTCGGGGGGCACGGATGGCTACACCTTC.